The rows below give T cell receptor beta chains drawn from one sample of a study of OX40 agonist ivuxolimab in advanced cancers. Generated by immunoSEQ multiplex PCR, the TCRdb table keeps only in-frame clones and is missing some. The sample lists tens of thousands of clones; approximately 85% were seen once. This specimen consisted of CD4+ or CD8+ T cells sorted from blood, obtained in a trial of the OX40 agonist ivuxolimab. The receptors derive from an adult with an advanced solid tumor such as melanoma, head and neck, liver or kidney cancer. The CDR3 runs from the conserved cysteine through the conserved F or W. The D gene is left open where the match is weak. A clone size is listed for some rows: how often the clone was seen (once, few, many), or a class if it is expanded.

TRBD1 | . | TRBJ1-2 | TRBV27 | TGTGCCAGCAGTTTCCTGGACAGGGTGGGTAATGGCTACACCTTC | CASSFLDRVGNGYTF
. | once | TRBJ1-5 | TRBV19 | TGTGCCAGTAGTATAGATCCTAGACCAACCTATCAGCCCCAGCATTTT | CASSIDPRPTYQPQHF
. | . | TRBJ1-2 | TRBV2 | TGTGCCAGCAGGGGGCAGGGGTTGGTTGGCTACACCTTC | CASRGQGLVGYTF
. | . | TRBJ1-1 | TRBV30 | TGTGCCTGGAGTGTACGTGGCGGGAACACTGAAGCTTTCTTT | CAWSVRGGNTEAFF
TRBD1 | . | TRBJ1-3 | TRBV5-4 | TGTGCCAGCAGCTCGGGACAGACCTCTGGAAACACCATATATTTT | CASSSGQTSGNTIYF
. | . | TRBJ1-3 | TRBV5-1 | TGCGCCAGCAGCCCCACCAGTACAGCCGACTCTGGAAACACCATATATTTT | CASSPTSTADSGNTIYF
TRBD1 | . | TRBJ1-4 | TRBV6-1 | TGTGCCACCTGGCCAGGGGGCAGATCTAATGAAAAACTGTTTTTT | CATWPGGRSNEKLFF
. | . | TRBJ1-2 | TRBV7-2 | TGTGCCAGCAGCTTAGGTTTGGGGTACGGCTACACCTTC | CASSLGLGYGYTF
TRBD1 | . | TRBJ2-5 | TRBV5-1 | TGCGCCAGCAGCCTGGAAGGGGGCGCGGAGACCCAGTACTTC | CASSLEGGAETQYF
. | . | TRBJ1-3 | TRBV4-1 | TGCGCCAGCAGCCAGGGCTGGGGCACCATATATTTT | CASSQGWGTIYF
TRBD2 | . | TRBJ2-5 | TRBV30 | TGTGCCTGGATTTCACGGGGGACTAGCGGGAGAGGCGAGACCCAGTACTTC | CAWISRGTSGRGETQYF
. | few | TRBJ1-2 | TRBV2 | TGTGCCAGCAGGACCCAGGGAGGCGGCTACACCTTC | CASRTQGGGYTF
. | . | TRBJ1-4 | TRBV30 | TGTGCCTGGAGTGTAGTGGGCCCCCTTCTTCTTGAAAAACTGTTTTTT | CAWSVVGPLLLEKLFF
. | . | TRBJ2-1 | TRBV7-9 | TGTGCCAGCAGCTTAGTTCAGGCCAATGAGCAGTTCTTC | CASSLVQANEQFF
TRBD1 | . | TRBJ2-1 | TRBV6-1 | TGTGCCAGTATTATCCTTTATACAGGGGGCAATGAGCAGTTCTTC | CASIILYTGGNEQFF
TRBD2 | once | TRBJ2-1 | TRBV7-2 | TGTGCCAGCACCCTAAGGGCGGGGGATGAGCAGTTCTTC | CASTLRAGDEQFF
. | . | TRBJ1-1 | TRBV6-5 | TGTGCCAGCAGTCCCCTCCGACAAAGCACTGAAGCTTTCTTT | CASSPLRQSTEAFF
. | . | TRBJ2-3 | TRBV6-4 | TGTGCCAGCAGTGACGGACTTAGCACAGATACGCAGTATTTT | CASSDGLSTDTQYF
TRBD1 | . | TRBJ1-1 | TRBV19 | TGTGCCAGTAGGCTAAAAGGGGGCGGCGGCACTGAAGCTTTCTTT | CASRLKGGGGTEAFF
. | . | TRBJ1-1 | TRBV11-3 | TGTGCCAGCAGCTTAGACGGGGGGCTGAACACTGAAGCTTTCTTT | CASSLDGGLNTEAFF
. | . | TRBJ2-4 | TRBV2 | TGTGCCAGCAGTGTTCTAAACCAAGGGAGTGTAGCCAAAAACATTCAGTACTTC | CASSVLNQGSVAKNIQYF
. | once | TRBJ2-7 | TRBV6-5 | TGTGCCAGCAGTGGTTATACCGAGCAGTACTTC | CASSGYTEQYF